This T cell receptor (beta chain) was retrieved from a study of cytomegalovirus exposure and HLA in healthy donors. Study-wide findings and caveats: Common viral pathogens (according to a later analysis) appeared linked to several of the most significant clusters. In a later analysis, a missense DCLRE1C variant was linked to TCR beta V- and J-gene trimming. In an earlier analysis, about 87% or about 30%: the productive usage of most TCR beta V segments.

J was trimmed by 5 bases and V by 5 bases; bases with no gene match: 6. The CDR3 sequence is 14 residues long. The germline CDR1 and CDR2 sequences are MNHEY and SVGAGI. 13 Jbeta primers and 60 Vbeta primers were used for the PCR. The assay was immunoSEQ multiplex PCR, and TCRdb's table has in-frame clones only and misses some. The sample consists of roughly 120,000 clones, roughly 78% of them appearing once. Turning to this clone: The antigen is unknown.

The sample was PBMCs. This TCR derives from a man aged 30 to 45 in good health and CMV-seronegative. V is TRBV6-5 and J is TRBJ1-5, with 7 bases matching TRBD1. In DNA form, the CDR3 reads TGTGCCAGCAGTGTTGGGACAGCGCATCAGCCCCAGCATTTT. It is translated as CASSVGTAHQPQHF.